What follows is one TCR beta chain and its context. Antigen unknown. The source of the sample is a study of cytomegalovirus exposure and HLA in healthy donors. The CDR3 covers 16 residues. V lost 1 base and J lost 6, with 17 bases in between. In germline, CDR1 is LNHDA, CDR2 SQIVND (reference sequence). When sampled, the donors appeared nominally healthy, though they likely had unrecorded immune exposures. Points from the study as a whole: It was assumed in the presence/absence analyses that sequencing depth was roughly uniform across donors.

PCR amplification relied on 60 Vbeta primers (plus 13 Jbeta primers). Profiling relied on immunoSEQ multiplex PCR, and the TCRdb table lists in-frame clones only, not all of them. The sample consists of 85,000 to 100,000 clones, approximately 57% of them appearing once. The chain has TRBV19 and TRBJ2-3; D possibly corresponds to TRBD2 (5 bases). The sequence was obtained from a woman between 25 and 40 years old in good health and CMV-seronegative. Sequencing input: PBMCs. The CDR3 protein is CASSIGGAKRRDTQYF. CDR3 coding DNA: TGTGCCAGTAGTATAGGTGGCGCAAAGAGGAGGGATACGCAGTATTTT.